Listed here are 14 T cell receptor beta chains from one sample, sequenced in a study of beta chain features in type 1 diabetes (dated by TCRdb to the late 2010s). Receptors were amplified or captured by the immunoSEQ multiplex PCR assay. The High Capacity cDNA Reverse Transcription Kit was used to reverse transcribe all of the isolated RNA, meaning that expressed TCRB transcripts were what got sequenced. TCRdb carries this immuneACCESS record with in-frame sequences only. Its versions omit some clonotypes, under half of them owing to an unresolved V gene in the studies checked, with the rest unexplained. This sample is represented by 15,000 to 20,000 clones; around 50% of them were singletons. The ten biggest clones cover about 0.4% of the sample. The sequenced sample was stem cell memory CD4+ T cells from blood. In the paper's terms, the cell subset or site label means: stem cell-like memory CD4+ T cells. The source of these receptors is a man aged 18-30 years in good health.

The chain is built from TRBV28 and TRBJ1-5, with 9 bases lining up with TRBD1. The germline V gene has CDR1 MDHEN and CDR2 SYDVKM. Trimming removed 3 bases from V and 0 bases from J; junction bases left unmatched: 15. The length of the CDR3 is 20 residues. CDR3 nucleotides: TGTGCCAGCAGTTTCCCCGGACAGGGGTTTCGGGTAGATAGCAATCAGCCCCAGCATTTT. It yields the protein CASSFPGQGFRVDSNQPQHF.

The chain employs TRBV5-4 and TRBJ1-1; 7 nucleotides line up with TRBD1. This CDR3 has 14 amino acids. Germline V gene lookup returns CDR1 SGHNT and CDR2 YYREEE (reference sequence). V was pared by 4 bases and J by 2 bases, with 5 bases of the junction left unmatched. The CDR3 protein is CASSRGQINTEAFF. DNA for the CDR3: TGTGCCAGCAGCAGGGGACAGATAAACACTGAAGCTTTCTTT.

This clone appeared a few times. The chain employs TRBV7-3 and TRBJ2-3, with D maybe TRBD2 (6 bases). The CDR3 is made up of 17 amino acids. Between the trimmed V and J ends, which lost 0 bases and 6 bases, there was a span of 19 bases. The germline V gene encodes CDR1 SGHTA and CDR2 FQGTGA. As DNA, the CDR3 is TGTGCCAGCAGCTTAACCTCAGGACTACCACCCTCGGATACGCAGTATTTT. This gives the protein CASSLTSGLPPSDTQYF.

This clone was counted only a few times. This rearrangement joins TRBV28 to TRBJ2-5; TRBD2 agrees at 8 bases. Unmatched junction bases numbered 8, after V lost 7 bases and J lost 4 bases. Germline CDR1 reads MDHEN; CDR2 reads SYDVKM. This CDR3 region has 14 residues. CDR3 loop: CASKSGGPGETQYF. In nucleotides, the CDR3 is TGTGCCAGCAAGTCGGGAGGGCCGGGAGAGACCCAGTACTTC. Full variable domain (missing parts from reference TRBV28 and TRBJ2-5): DVKVTQSSRYLVKRTGEKVFLECVQDMDHENMFWYRQDPGLGLRLIYFSYDVKMKEKGDIPEGYSVSREKKERFSLILESASTNQTSMYLCASKSGGPGETQYFGPGTRLLVL.

This clone has just one count. This chain links TRBV6-1 with TRBJ1-1; D might be TRBD1 (5 bases). CDR1 is MNHNS, CDR2 SASEGT, per germline. The CDR3 loop spans 15 amino acids. The V gene lost 2 bases and the J gene lost 5 bases, with 15 bases spanning the gap. The CDR3, as DNA: TGTGCCAGCAGTGAATGGGCAGGGATACGGACTGAAGCTTTCTTT. Its protein product is CASSEWAGIRTEAFF.

The CDR3, as DNA: TGTGCCAGCAGCGTAGTGTCACTAGCGGGAGTTGGGAACACCGGGGAGCTGTTTTTT. Translating it yields CASSVVSLAGVGNTGELFF. This chain joins TRBV9 and TRBJ2-2; TRBD2 matches at 11 bases. The CDR3 loop spans 19 amino acids. The germline V gene has CDR1 SGDLS and CDR2 YYNGEE. Germline trimming cut 0 bases from V and 1 base from J; bases unmatched to any gene: 8.

The V call is TRBV28, the J call TRBJ1-2; a possible D gene is TRBD1 (6 bases). The length of the CDR3 is 13 residues. Trimming stripped 8 bases from V and 2 bases from J, with 12 bases between. Germline values: CDR1 MDHEN, CDR2 SYDVKM. The CDR3 nucleotides are TGTGCCAGCGGACAGATTTCAAACTATGGCTACACCTTC. It translates to CASGQISNYGYTF.

J is TRBJ2-2 and V is TRBV29-1; 13 bases agree with TRBD2. The CDR3 is made up of 17 amino acids. V was clipped by 0 bases and J by 8 bases; unmatched bases: 9. Germline V gene data show CDR1 as SQVTM and CDR2 as ANQGSEA. This chain's CDR3 is CSVEDPRLAGGMGELFF. DNA for the CDR3: TGCAGCGTTGAAGATCCCCGACTAGCGGGGGGCATGGGGGAGCTGTTTTTT.

The V gene is TRBV6-5, the J gene TRBJ1-2; unclear D gene. Looked up from germline, CDR1 is MNHEY and CDR2 is SVGAGI. Trimming took off 8 bases at V and 2 bases at J, with 15 bases between the two ends. The CDR3 is 14 residues long. CDR3 sequence reads: CASLSRSGNYGYTF. CDR3 sequence (DNA): TGTGCCAGCCTCAGTAGAAGCGGAAACTATGGCTACACCTTC.

Only a few counts were recorded for this clone. The chain uses TRBV25-1 and TRBJ1-4, with a weak D call TRBD1 (5 bases). The CDR3 loop spans 16 amino acids. Trimming left V 4 bases short and J 0 bases short, with 12 bases between. The germline V gene has CDR1 MGHDK and CDR2 SYGVNS. CDR3 protein: CASSVPGIATNEKLFF. The CDR3 nucleotides are TGTGCCAGCAGTGTTCCAGGGATTGCAACTAATGAAAAACTGTTTTTT. The full variable domain, its missing parts supplied by reference TRBV25-1 and TRBJ1-4, is EADIYQTPRYLVIGTGKKITLECSQTMGHDKMYWYQQDPGMELHLIHYSYGVNSTEKGDLSSESTVSRIRTEHFPLTLESARPSHTSQYLCASSVPGIATNEKLFFGSGTQLSVL.

The chain employs TRBV27 and TRBJ1-6; possible D gene TRBD1, 6 bases. The CDR3 sequence is 14 residues long. Trimming took 7 bases from V and 9 from J, leaving 16 bases between them. CDR1 is MNHEY, CDR2 SMNVEV, per germline (reference sequence). The CDR3 is CASTEGGHSSPLHF. The CDR3 DNA is TGTGCCAGCACGGAGGGGGGGCATAGTTCACCCCTCCACTTT.

This clone was seen a few times. The CDR3 loop reads CASSLGLAGVYEQFF. The CDR3 DNA reads as TGCGCCAGCAGCTTGGGTCTAGCGGGAGTCTATGAGCAGTTCTTC. The rearrangement links TRBV5-1 to TRBJ2-1; 10 positions agree with TRBD2. The V gene's germline CDR1 is SGHRS and CDR2 YFSETQ. CDR3 length: 15 amino acids. With V trimmed by 0 bases and J by 8 bases, 5 bases remained unmatched.

This CDR3 is CASSSTGDGVQPQHF. The CDR3 bases are TGTGCCAGCAGCTCAACAGGGGATGGGGTTCAGCCCCAGCATTTT. The rearrangement links TRBV7-2 to TRBJ1-5, with 7 bases lining up with TRBD1. The CDR3 consists of 15 residues. CDR1 is SGHTA, CDR2 FQGNSA, per germline. Trimming cost V 4 bases and J 6 bases; bases outside gene matches: 9.

This chain uses TRBV7-8 with TRBJ2-7; 10 bases agree with TRBD2. CDR1 SGHVS and CDR2 FQNEAQ come from the germline V gene. This CDR3 comprises 16 residues. Germline trimming cut 3 bases from V and 0 bases from J; bases unmatched to any gene: 5. The CDR3 here is CASSFRLAGSSYEQYF. The CDR3 bases are TGTGCCAGCAGCTTCCGACTAGCGGGCAGCTCCTACGAGCAGTACTTC.